The 13 T cell receptor beta chains reported below all come from one sample, sequenced in a study of T cell responses to AZD1222 COVID-19 vaccine (dated by TCRdb to about 2021). The library came from the immunoSEQ multiplex PCR assay. The table was pulled from immuneACCESS by TCRdb, which kept in-frame rearrangements only. Such tables lose some clones; where checked, under half of the loss comes from unresolved V genes, and the rest has no known cause. The sample contains around 120,000 clones, 86% of them found a single time. Around 17% of the sample belongs to the ten largest clones. The time point label on this specimen signifies: about 28 days (+/-7) after the second vaccine dose. Sequencing was performed on peripheral blood, taken 28 days after the second AZD1222 dose. These TCRs come from an adult who received the AZD1222 COVID-19 vaccine.

This clone was detected only once. The rearrangement joins TRBV6-5 to TRBJ1-2, with 7 bases aligning to TRBD1. CDR1 and CDR2 from the germline V gene are MNHEY and SVGAGI. There are 12 residues in the CDR3. Trimming cost V 7 bases and J 5 bases; bases outside gene matches: 4. CDR3 coding DNA: TGTGCCAGCAAGCAGGGGGTATATGGCTACACCTTC. Its protein is CASKQGVYGYTF.

This clone was detected a few times. V gene TRBV7-9 combines with J gene TRBJ2-5, with TRBD2 identical over 13 bases. V gave up 6 bases and J gave up 0 bases; unmatched junction bases: 10. This CDR3 has 18 amino acids. Germline CDR1 is SEHNR and CDR2 is FQNEAQ (reference sequence). The CDR3 nucleotides are TGTGCCAGCAGTATTTCACTAGCGGGAGGGATGTACCAAGAGACCCAGTACTTC. Translating gives CASSISLAGGMYQETQYF.

CDR3 region: CASSRDFSSYEQYF. Here the CDR3 DNA reads TGTGCCAGCAGCCGGGACTTTAGCTCCTACGAGCAGTACTTC. This sequence joins TRBV7-2 and TRBJ2-7, with D possibly TRBD2 on 6 matching bases. The CDR3 is made up of 14 amino acids. Trimming left V 5 bases short and J 0 bases short, with 11 bases between. CDR1 and CDR2 from the germline V gene are SGHTA and FQGNSA.

The rearrangement joins TRBV7-3 to TRBJ1-1, with no clear D. The V gene lost 2 bases and the J gene lost 3 bases, with 7 bases spanning the gap. The CDR3 runs to 13 residues. CDR1 is SGHTA, CDR2 FQGTGA, per germline. The CDR3 sequence is CASSLDLDTEAFF. The CDR3 DNA reads as TGTGCCAGCAGCTTAGACCTCGACACTGAAGCTTTCTTT.

This clone was found a few times. The J gene is TRBJ2-1, the V gene TRBV4-1, with TRBD1 matching over 10 bases. There are 14 residues in the CDR3. CDR1 is MGHRA and CDR2 is YSYEKL in the germline V gene. J was trimmed by 4 bases and V by 4 bases; bases with no gene match: 1. For the CDR3, the DNA is TGCGCCAGCAGCCGGGACAGGGGTTACAATGAGCAGTTCTTC. This sequence encodes CASSRDRGYNEQFF.

The V gene is TRBV6-1, the J gene TRBJ1-5; unclear D gene. The CDR3 is 15 residues long. From germline, CDR1 is MNHNS and CDR2 SASEGT. The V end lost 1 base, the J end lost 3 bases, and 10 bases lay between the germline ends. The CDR3 DNA sequence: TGTGCCAGCAGTGAAGTCGGGGTAGACAATCAGCCCCAGCATTTT. Its protein product is CASSEVGVDNQPQHF.

This clone was seen a single time. The chain joins TRBV7-9 to TRBJ1-2, with a tentative D call TRBD1 (6 bases). The germline CDR1 and CDR2 sequences are SEHNR and FQNEAQ (reference sequence). This CDR3 has 14 amino acids. Trimming took off 1 base at V and 14 bases at J, with 20 bases between the two ends. In DNA, the CDR3 is TGTGCCAGCAGCTTAGGCAGGGGCCGCGGTTTGATTACCTTC. It specifies CASSLGRGRGLITF.

The V gene is TRBV12-2, the J gene TRBJ2-5. TRBV12-2 is classified as a pseudogene. This CDR3 region has 12 residues. The CDR3 DNA reads TGTGCAAGTCGCCCCAAGGTGGCGACCCAGTACTTC. Its protein product is CASRPKVATQYF.

The rearrangement joins TRBV2 to TRBJ2-1; TRBD1 might be the D (6 bases). CDR3 length: 14 amino acids. Germline CDR1 is SNHLY and CDR2 is FYNNEI. The ends were cut back, 6 bases at V and 4 bases at J, with 13 bases in the middle. The CDR3 here is CASRKGTTYNEQFF. In DNA form, the CDR3 reads TGTGCCAGCAGGAAAGGGACAACTTACAATGAGCAGTTCTTC.

This clone was seen just once. The rearrangement links TRBV11-2 to TRBJ2-7; TRBD1 matches at 8 bases. Losses at the gene ends were 1 base for V and 7 bases for J; bases not matched to a gene: 6. Germline V gives CDR1 SGHAT, CDR2 FQNNGV. CDR3 size: 14 residues. CDR3 bases: TGTGCCAGCAGCTTAGGGACAGGGCTGGGGGAGCAGTACTTC. It specifies CASSLGTGLGEQYF.

The chain joins TRBV6-6 to TRBJ2-7, with 8 bases that match TRBD1. J gave up 3 bases and V 7 bases, and 5 bases lay outside the gene matches. Germline V gene sequence: CDR1 MNHNY, CDR2 SVGAGI (reference sequence). The CDR3 has 13 residues. CDR3 loop: CASTQGAGYEQYF. CDR3 DNA sequence: TGTGCCAGCACCCAGGGGGCGGGCTACGAGCAGTACTTC.

The V gene is TRBV5-4, the J gene TRBJ2-5; TRBD1 might be the D (7 bases). The germline V gene encodes CDR1 SGHNT and CDR2 YYREEE (reference sequence). Trimming cost V 4 bases and J 5 bases, with 15 bases left between them. The CDR3 spans 14 residues. Here the CDR3 DNA reads TGTGCCAGCAGCGCTCAGGGGGGCGGCGAGACCCAGTACTTC. This sequence encodes CASSAQGGGETQYF.

The chain joins TRBV24-1 to TRBJ1-2; 10 bases match TRBD1. The CDR3 sequence is 15 residues long. Germline loops: CDR1 KGHDR, CDR2 SFDVKD. The J segment lost 6 bases and the V segment lost 6 bases, leaving 9 bases of the junction unmatched. DNA for the CDR3: TGTGCCACCAGTACCGGGACAGGGGTCGCCAATGGCTACACCTTC. It encodes CATSTGTGVANGYTF.